This entry features one TCR beta chain sequence. Its antigen is unknown. This specimen comes from a study of identical twins. Study observations and caveats: The degree of excess twin sharing was weaker in beta out-of-frame sequences. The authors noted that invariant MAIT and iNKT cells could partly confound zero-insertion analyses.

Trimming pared 5 bases from V and 4 bases from J, leaving 26 bases between. This CDR3 has 19 amino acids. Germline-derived CDR1 and CDR2 are KGHDR and SFDVKD. Addition of a universal primer site occurred through template switching, and cDNA carried unique molecular identifiers. MiXCR was run by TCRdb on the 5' RACE reads, yielding one entry per CDR3 protein. The sample holds under 300,000 distinct CDR3 sequences, more than 9.5% seen once. The same sample was also studied in work on yellow fever vaccine responses in identical twins. That source adds: Twins reportedly appeared to share part of their vaccine T cell response while keeping part individual.

The V gene is TRBV24-1, the J gene TRBJ2-1; tentative D call: TRBD2 (8 bases). The receptor was isolated from a woman under 30 in good health. Sequencing used memory (CD45RO+) T cells sorted from blood. CDR3 sequence (DNA): TGTGCCACCAGTGCCGCAGGGGCAGGGGGAGCGGGAGATTACAATGAGCAGTTCTTC. It is translated as CATSAAGAGGAGDYNEQFF.